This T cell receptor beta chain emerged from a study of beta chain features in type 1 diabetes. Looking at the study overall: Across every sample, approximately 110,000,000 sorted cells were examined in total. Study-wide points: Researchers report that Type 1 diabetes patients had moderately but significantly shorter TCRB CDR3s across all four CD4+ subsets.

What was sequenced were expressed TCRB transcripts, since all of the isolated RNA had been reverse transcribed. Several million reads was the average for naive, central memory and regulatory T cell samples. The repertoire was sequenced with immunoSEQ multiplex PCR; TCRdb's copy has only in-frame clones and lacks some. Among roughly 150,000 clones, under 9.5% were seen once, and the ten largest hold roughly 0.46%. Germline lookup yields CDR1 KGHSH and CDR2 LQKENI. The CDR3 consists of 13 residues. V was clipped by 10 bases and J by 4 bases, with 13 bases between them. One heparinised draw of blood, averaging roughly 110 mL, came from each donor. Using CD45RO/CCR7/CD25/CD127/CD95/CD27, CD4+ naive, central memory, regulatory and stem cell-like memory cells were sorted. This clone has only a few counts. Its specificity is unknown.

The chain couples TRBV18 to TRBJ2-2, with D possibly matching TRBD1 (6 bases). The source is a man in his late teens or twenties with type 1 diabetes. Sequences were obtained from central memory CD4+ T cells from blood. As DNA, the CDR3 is TGTGCCACCACAGGGTTGTCCACCGGGGAGCTGTTTTTT. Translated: CATTGLSTGELFF.